This is a list of T cell receptor beta chains from one sample in a study of shared clonotypes between healthy human individuals. Here immunoSEQ multiplex PCR was the method, and the copy in TCRdb shows in-frame clones only, minus some. Seen here are a few million clones, around 95% observed once, and the top ten hold more than 0.1%. The sample taken for sequencing was naive CD4+ T cells sorted from blood. Receptor source: a man younger than 30 in good health. Both conserved end residues are part of each CDR3. Fields, in order: J gene, D gene, clone size, V gene, CDR3 protein, CDR3 DNA. The D gene is left open where the match is weak. A row's size may be missing; if present it is once, few, many or a size class.

j_call: TRBJ2-3
d_call: TRBD1
clone_size: .
v_call: TRBV5-4
cdr3_aa: CASSLYAGGDYTDTQYF
cdr3_nt: TGTGCCAGCAGCTTGTATGCAGGGGGTGACTACACAGATACGCAGTATTTT

j_call: TRBJ2-1
d_call: TRBD2
clone_size: .
v_call: TRBV11-3
cdr3_aa: CASSSSGTNYNEQFF
cdr3_nt: TGTGCCAGCAGCTCTAGCGGGACAAACTACAATGAGCAGTTCTTC

j_call: TRBJ1-2
d_call: TRBD1
clone_size: .
v_call: TRBV7-9
cdr3_aa: CASSLGQGADYGYTF
cdr3_nt: TGTGCCAGCAGCTTAGGACAGGGGGCCGACTATGGCTACACCTTC

j_call: TRBJ2-1
d_call: TRBD2
clone_size: once
v_call: TRBV15
cdr3_aa: CATGTSVYNEQFF
cdr3_nt: TGTGCCACCGGGACTAGCGTGTACAATGAGCAGTTCTTC

j_call: TRBJ1-3
d_call: .
clone_size: .
v_call: TRBV5-5
cdr3_aa: CASSFSGPGNTIYF
cdr3_nt: TGTGCCAGCAGCTTTAGTGGGCCTGGAAACACCATATATTTT

j_call: TRBJ2-5
d_call: TRBD2
clone_size: .
v_call: TRBV5-1
cdr3_aa: CASKYERGGLETQYF
cdr3_nt: TGCGCCAGCAAATACGAGCGGGGGGGCCTGGAGACCCAGTACTTC

j_call: TRBJ2-3
d_call: .
clone_size: .
v_call: TRBV4-1
cdr3_aa: CASSQEAPQGRTDTQYF
cdr3_nt: TGCGCCAGCAGCCAAGAGGCCCCCCAGGGTCGCACAGATACGCAGTATTTT

j_call: TRBJ1-1
d_call: .
clone_size: .
v_call: TRBV28
cdr3_aa: CASSQGRQEWAFF
cdr3_nt: TGTGCCAGCAGTCAGGGGCGACAGGAATGGGCTTTCTTT

j_call: TRBJ2-3
d_call: TRBD1
clone_size: .
v_call: TRBV6-1
cdr3_aa: CASTRQGVSTDTQYF
cdr3_nt: TGTGCCAGCACCAGACAGGGGGTTAGCACAGATACGCAGTATTTT

j_call: TRBJ2-2
d_call: TRBD2
clone_size: once
v_call: TRBV2
cdr3_aa: CASRLGLAGTGELFF
cdr3_nt: TGTGCCAGCAGGCTCGGACTAGCGGGCACCGGGGAGCTGTTTTTT

j_call: TRBJ1-3
d_call: .
clone_size: .
v_call: TRBV19
cdr3_aa: CASSTQSSGNTIYF
cdr3_nt: TGTGCCAGTAGCACACAAAGCTCTGGAAACACCATATATTTT

j_call: TRBJ2-2
d_call: .
clone_size: .
v_call: TRBV19
cdr3_aa: CASRPGANTGELFF
cdr3_nt: TGTGCCAGTAGGCCAGGGGCGAACACCGGGGAGCTGTTTTTT

j_call: TRBJ1-4
d_call: .
clone_size: once
v_call: TRBV6-1
cdr3_aa: CASSVGGEDEKLFF
cdr3_nt: TGTGCCAGCAGTGTAGGGGGGGAAGATGAAAAACTGTTTTTT

j_call: TRBJ1-5
d_call: .
clone_size: .
v_call: TRBV21-1
cdr3_aa: CASRQSPQHF
cdr3_nt: TGTGCCAGCAGACAGTCTCCCCAGCATTTT

j_call: TRBJ1-1
d_call: .
clone_size: .
v_call: TRBV5-5
cdr3_aa: CASSLRLDTEAFF
cdr3_nt: TGTGCCAGCAGCTTACGTTTAGACACTGAAGCTTTCTTT

j_call: TRBJ1-2
d_call: .
clone_size: .
v_call: TRBV18
cdr3_aa: CASSPVSGNNYGYTF
cdr3_nt: TGTGCCAGCTCACCAGTCTCAGGGAATAACTATGGCTACACCTTC

j_call: TRBJ2-7
d_call: TRBD2
clone_size: .
v_call: TRBV2
cdr3_aa: CASSDEAGAYEQYF
cdr3_nt: TGTGCCAGCAGTGACGAAGCGGGAGCCTACGAGCAGTACTTC

j_call: TRBJ1-6
d_call: .
clone_size: .
v_call: TRBV28
cdr3_aa: CASSFAQGHSPLHF
cdr3_nt: TGTGCCAGCAGTTTTGCACAGGGCCATTCACCCCTCCACTTT